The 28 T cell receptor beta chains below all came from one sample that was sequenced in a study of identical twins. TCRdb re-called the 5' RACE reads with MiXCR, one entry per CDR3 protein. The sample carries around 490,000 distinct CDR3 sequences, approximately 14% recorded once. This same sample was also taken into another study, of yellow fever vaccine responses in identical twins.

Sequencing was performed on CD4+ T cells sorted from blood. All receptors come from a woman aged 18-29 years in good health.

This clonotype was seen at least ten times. CDR3 bases: TGTGCCAGCAGAACCGGGACAGGAGGGGGAGAGACCCAGTACTTC. The encoded protein is CASRTGTGGGETQYF. The rearrangement joins TRBV25-1 to TRBJ2-5, with 8 bases aligning to TRBD1. Germline CDR1 and CDR2: MGHDK and SYGVNS. The CDR3 consists of 15 residues. Trimming at V came to 6 bases and at J to 4 bases, leaving 10 bases not matched to a gene.

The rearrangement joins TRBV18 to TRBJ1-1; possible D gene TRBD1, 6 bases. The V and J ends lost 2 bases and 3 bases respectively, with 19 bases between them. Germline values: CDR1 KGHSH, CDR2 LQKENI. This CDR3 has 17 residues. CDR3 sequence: CASSPLQGKYVDTEAFF. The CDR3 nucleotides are TGTGCCAGCTCACCATTGCAGGGGAAATACGTCGACACTGAAGCTTTCTTT.

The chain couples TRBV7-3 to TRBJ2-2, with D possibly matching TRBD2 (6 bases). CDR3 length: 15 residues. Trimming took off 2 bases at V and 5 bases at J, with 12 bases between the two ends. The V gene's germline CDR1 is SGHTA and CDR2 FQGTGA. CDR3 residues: CASSLPGRRTGELFF. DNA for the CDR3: TGTGCCAGCAGCTTACCCGGGAGAAGGACCGGGGAGCTGTTTTTT.

CDR3 coding DNA: TGTGCCATCAGTGACCGTCCGGGGGGGAACAATGAGCAGTTCTTC. This codes for CAISDRPGGNNEQFF. This chain joins TRBV10-3 and TRBJ2-1; 8 bases fit TRBD2. The CDR3 is made up of 15 amino acids. The V gene's germline CDR1 is ENHRY and CDR2 SYGVKD. V shed 3 bases and J 5 bases; nucleotides not matched to a gene: 6.

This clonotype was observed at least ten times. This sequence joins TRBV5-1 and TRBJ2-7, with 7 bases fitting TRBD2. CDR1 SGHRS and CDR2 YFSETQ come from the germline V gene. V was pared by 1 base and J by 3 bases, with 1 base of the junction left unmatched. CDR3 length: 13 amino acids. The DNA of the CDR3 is TGCGCCAGCAGCTTGTTAGCGGGCTACGAGCAGTACTTC. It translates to CASSLLAGYEQYF.

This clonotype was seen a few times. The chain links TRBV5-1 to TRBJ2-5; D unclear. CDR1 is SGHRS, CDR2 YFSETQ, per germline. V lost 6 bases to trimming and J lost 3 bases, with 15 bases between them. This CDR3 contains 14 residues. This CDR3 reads CASTPLGFEETQYF. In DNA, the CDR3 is TGCGCCAGCACCCCGCTAGGGTTTGAAGAGACCCAGTACTTC.

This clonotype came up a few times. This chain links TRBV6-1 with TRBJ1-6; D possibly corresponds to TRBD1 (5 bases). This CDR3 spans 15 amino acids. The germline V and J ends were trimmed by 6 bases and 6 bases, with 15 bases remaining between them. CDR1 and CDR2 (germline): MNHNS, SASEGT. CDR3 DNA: TGTGCCAGCAGGGGGGACGGTTTAGTTAATTCACCCCTCCACTTT. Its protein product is CASRGDGLVNSPLHF.

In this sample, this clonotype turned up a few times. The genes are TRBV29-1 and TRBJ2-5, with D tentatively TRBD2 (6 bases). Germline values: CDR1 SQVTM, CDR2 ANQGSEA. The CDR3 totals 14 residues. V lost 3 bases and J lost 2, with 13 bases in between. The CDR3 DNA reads TGCAGCGTTGATTTGCTAGCGCTACAAGAGACCCAGTACTTC. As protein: CSVDLLALQETQYF.

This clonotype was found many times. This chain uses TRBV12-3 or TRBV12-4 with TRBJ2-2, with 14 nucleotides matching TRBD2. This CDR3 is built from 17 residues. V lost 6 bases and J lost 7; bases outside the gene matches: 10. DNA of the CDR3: TGTGCCAGCAGCTTCCAGGGACTAGCGGGAGTAGTCGGGGAGCTGTTTTTT. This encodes CASSFQGLAGVVGELFF.

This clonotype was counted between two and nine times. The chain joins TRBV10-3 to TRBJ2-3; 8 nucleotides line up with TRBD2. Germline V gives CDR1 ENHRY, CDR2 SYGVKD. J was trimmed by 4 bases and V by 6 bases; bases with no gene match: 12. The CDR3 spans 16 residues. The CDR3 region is CAIRPSGREVSDTQYF. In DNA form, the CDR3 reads TGTGCCATCAGACCTTCAGGGCGGGAGGTTTCAGATACGCAGTATTTT.

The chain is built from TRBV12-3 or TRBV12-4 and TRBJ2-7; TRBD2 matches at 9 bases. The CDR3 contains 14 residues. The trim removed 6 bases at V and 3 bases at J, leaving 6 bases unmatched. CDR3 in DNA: TGTGCCAGCAGGAGCGGGGGGAGGGACTACGAGCAGTACTTC. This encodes CASRSGGRDYEQYF.

CDR3 sequence reads: CASRETGLGTDTQYF. Written as DNA, the CDR3 is TGTGCCAGCAGGGAGACAGGGTTGGGCACAGATACGCAGTATTTT. V is TRBV28 and J is TRBJ2-3; 7 bases match TRBD1. Germline CDR1 and CDR2: MDHEN and SYDVKM. CDR3 length: 15 amino acids. Unmatched junction bases numbered 7, after V lost 6 bases and J lost 1 base.

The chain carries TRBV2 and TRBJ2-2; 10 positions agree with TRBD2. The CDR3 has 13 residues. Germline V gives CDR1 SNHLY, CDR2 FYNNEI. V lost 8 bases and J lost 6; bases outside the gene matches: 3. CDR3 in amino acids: CASGLAVPGELFF. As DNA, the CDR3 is TGTGCCAGCGGACTAGCGGTCCCCGGGGAGCTGTTTTTT.

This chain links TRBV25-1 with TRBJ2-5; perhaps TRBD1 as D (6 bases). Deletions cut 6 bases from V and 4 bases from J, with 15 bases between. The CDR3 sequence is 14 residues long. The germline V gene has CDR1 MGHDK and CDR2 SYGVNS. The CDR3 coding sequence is TGTGCCAGCAGCCCCCCAGGGGCAGGAGAGACCCAGTACTTC. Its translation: CASSPPGAGETQYF.

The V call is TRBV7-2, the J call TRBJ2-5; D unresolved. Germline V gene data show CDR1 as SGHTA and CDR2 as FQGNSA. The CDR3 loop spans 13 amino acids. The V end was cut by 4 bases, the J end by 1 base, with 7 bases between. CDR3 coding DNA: TGTGCCAGCAGCTCTTTTACCCAAGAGACCCAGTACTTC. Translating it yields CASSSFTQETQYF.

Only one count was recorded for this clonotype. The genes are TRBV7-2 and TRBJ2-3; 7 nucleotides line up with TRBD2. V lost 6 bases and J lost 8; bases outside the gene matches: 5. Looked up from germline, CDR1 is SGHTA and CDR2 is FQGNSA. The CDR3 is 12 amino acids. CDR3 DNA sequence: TGTGCCAGCAGGCGAACTAGCGCTACGCAGTATTTT. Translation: CASRRTSATQYF.

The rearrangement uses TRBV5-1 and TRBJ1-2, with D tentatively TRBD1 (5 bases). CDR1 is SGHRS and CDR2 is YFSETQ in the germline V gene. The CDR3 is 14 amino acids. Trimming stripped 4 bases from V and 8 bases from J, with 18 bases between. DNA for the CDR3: TGCGCCAGCAGCATTGCCGGGACGGAAGGCGGCTACACCTTC. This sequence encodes CASSIAGTEGGYTF.

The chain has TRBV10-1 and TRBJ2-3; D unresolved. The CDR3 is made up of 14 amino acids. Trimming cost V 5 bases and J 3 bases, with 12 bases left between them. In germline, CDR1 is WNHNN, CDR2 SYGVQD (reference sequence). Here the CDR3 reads CASSLGVPTDTQYF. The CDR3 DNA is TGCGCCAGCAGTTTAGGTGTTCCGACAGATACGCAGTATTTT.

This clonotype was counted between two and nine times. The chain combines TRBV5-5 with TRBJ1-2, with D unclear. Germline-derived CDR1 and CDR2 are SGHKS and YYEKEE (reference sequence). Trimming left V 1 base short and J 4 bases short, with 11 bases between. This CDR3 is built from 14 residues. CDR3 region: CASSLIREGYGYTF. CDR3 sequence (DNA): TGTGCCAGCAGCTTGATAAGGGAGGGCTATGGCTACACCTTC.

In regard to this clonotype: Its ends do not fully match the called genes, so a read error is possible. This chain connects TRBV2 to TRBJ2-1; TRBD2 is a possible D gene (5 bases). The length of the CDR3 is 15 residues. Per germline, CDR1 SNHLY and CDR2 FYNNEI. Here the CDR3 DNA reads TGTGCCAGCAGTGACTCCACTAGAATTTACAGTGAGCAGTTCTTC. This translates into CASSDSTRIYSEQFF.

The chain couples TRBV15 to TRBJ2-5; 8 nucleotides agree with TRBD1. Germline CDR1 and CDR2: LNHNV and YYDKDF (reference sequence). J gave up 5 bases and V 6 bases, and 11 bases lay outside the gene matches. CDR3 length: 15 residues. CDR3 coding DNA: TGTGCCACCAGAAGTCCCAGGGGGCTCTGGGAGACCCAGTACTTC. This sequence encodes CATRSPRGLWETQYF.

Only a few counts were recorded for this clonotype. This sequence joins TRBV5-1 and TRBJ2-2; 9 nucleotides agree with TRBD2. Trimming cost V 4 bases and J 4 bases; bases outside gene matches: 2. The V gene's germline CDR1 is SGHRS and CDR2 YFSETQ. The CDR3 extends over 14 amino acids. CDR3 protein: CASSVSGSTGELFF. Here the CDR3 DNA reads TGCGCCAGCAGCGTTAGCGGGAGCACCGGGGAGCTGTTTTTT.

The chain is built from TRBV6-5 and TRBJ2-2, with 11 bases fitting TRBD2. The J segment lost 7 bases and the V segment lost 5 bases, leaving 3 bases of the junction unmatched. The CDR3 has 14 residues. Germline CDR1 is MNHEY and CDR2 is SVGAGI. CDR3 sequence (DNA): TGTGCCAGCAGTCTACTAGCGGGGGTCGGGGAGCTGTTTTTT. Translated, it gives CASSLLAGVGELFF.

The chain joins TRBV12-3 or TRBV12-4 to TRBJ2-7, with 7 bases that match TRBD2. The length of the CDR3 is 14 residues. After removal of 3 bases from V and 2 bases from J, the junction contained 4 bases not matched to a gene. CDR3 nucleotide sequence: TGTGCCAGCAGTTTGGCGGGAGACACCTACGAGCAGTACTTC. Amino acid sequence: CASSLAGDTYEQYF.

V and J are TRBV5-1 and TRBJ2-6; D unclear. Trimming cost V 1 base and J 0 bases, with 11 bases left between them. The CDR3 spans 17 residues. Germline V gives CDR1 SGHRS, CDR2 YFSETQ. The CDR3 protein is CASSLPLRLSGANVLTF. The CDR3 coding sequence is TGCGCCAGCAGCTTGCCACTAAGACTCTCTGGGGCCAACGTCCTGACTTTC.

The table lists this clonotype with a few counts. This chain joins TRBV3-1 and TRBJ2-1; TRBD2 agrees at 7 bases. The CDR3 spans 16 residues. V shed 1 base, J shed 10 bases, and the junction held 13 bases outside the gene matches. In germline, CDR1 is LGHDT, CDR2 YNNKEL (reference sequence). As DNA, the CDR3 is TGTGCCAGCAGCCAAGTCGTGGGAGGGCCCCCGGCCGAGCAGTTCTTC. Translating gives CASSQVVGGPPAEQFF.

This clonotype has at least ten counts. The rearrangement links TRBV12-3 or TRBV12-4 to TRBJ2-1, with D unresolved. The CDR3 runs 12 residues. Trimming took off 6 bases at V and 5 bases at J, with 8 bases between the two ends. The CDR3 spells CASRPRNNEQFF. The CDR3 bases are TGTGCCAGCAGGCCCCGGAACAATGAGCAGTTCTTC.

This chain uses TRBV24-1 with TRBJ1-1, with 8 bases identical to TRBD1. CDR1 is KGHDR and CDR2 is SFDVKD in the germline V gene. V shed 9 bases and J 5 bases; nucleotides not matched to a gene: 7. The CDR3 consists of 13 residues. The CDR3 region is CATCDRGFTEAFF. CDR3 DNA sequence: TGTGCCACCTGCGACAGGGGTTTTACTGAAGCTTTCTTT.